Each of the 2 T cell receptor beta chains below was sequenced from the same sample in a study of blood T cell repertoires in COVID-19. Sequenced by immunoSEQ multiplex PCR; TCRdb stores in-frame clones only, minus some. The profile shows roughly 70,000 clones, more than 80% of them singletons. Sequenced: peripheral blood. These receptors originate from a human donor in a cohort sampled during active COVID-19.

The chain has TRBV5-1 and TRBJ1-2; D possibly corresponds to TRBD1 (6 bases). CDR1 is SGHRS, CDR2 YFSETQ, per germline. CDR3 length: 15 amino acids. The germline V and J ends were trimmed by 0 bases and 5 bases, with 14 bases remaining between them. CDR3 in amino acids: CASSLAEQGSYGYTF. The DNA for the CDR3 is TGCGCCAGCAGCTTGGCCGAGCAGGGGTCATATGGCTACACCTTC.

The rearrangement joins TRBV5-8 to TRBJ2-5, with TRBD2 identical over 7 bases. Germline lookup yields CDR1 SGHTS and CDR2 YDEGEE. This CDR3 spans 14 amino acids. V was clipped by 0 bases and J by 5 bases; unmatched bases: 4. The CDR3 sequence: CASSLEVGGETQYF. CDR3 nucleotide sequence: TGTGCCAGCAGCTTGGAGGTGGGAGGGGAGACCCAGTACTTC.